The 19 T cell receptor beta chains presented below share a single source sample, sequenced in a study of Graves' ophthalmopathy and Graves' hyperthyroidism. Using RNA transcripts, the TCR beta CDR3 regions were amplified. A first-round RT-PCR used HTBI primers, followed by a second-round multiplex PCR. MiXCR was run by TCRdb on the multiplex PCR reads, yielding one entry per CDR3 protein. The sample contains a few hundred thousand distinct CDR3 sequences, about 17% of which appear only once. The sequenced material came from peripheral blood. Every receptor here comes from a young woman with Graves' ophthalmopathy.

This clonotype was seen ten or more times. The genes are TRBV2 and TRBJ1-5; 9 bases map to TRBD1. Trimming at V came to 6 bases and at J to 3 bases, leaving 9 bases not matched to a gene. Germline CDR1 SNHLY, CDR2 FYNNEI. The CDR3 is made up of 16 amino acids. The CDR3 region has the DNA TGTGCCAGCAGCTCTCCGGGACAGGGAAACAATCAGCCCCAGCATTTT. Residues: CASSSPGQGNNQPQHF.

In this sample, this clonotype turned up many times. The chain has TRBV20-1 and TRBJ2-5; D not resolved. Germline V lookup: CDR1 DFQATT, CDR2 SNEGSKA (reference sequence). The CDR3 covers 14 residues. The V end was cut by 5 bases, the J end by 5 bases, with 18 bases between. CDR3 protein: CSAREESAGETQYF. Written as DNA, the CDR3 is TGCAGTGCTCGTGAGGAGAGTGCTGGGGAGACCCAGTACTTC.

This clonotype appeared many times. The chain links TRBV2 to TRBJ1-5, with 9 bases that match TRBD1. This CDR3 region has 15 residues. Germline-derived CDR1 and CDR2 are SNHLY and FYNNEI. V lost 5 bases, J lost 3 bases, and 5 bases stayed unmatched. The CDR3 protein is CASSYGTGNNQPQHF. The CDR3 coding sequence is TGTGCCAGCAGTTACGGGACAGGGAACAATCAGCCCCAGCATTTT.

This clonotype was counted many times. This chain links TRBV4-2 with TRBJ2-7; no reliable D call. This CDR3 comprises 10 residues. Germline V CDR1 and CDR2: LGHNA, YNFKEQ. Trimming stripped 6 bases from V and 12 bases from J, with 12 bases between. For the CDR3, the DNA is TGTGCCAGCAGTGACCCTTATGGGTACTTC. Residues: CASSDPYGYF.

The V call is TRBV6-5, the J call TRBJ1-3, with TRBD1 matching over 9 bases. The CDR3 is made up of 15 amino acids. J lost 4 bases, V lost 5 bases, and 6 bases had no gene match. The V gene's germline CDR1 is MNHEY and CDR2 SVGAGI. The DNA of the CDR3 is TGTGCCAGCAGTCTACAGGGGGCGAGGGGAAACACCATATATTTT. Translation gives CASSLQGARGNTIYF.

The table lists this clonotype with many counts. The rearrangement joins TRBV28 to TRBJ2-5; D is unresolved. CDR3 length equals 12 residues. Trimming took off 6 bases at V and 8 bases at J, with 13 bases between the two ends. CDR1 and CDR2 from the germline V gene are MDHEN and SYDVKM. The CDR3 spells CASSAPRATQYF. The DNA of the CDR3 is TGTGCCAGCAGCGCGCCCAGAGCCACCCAGTACTTC.

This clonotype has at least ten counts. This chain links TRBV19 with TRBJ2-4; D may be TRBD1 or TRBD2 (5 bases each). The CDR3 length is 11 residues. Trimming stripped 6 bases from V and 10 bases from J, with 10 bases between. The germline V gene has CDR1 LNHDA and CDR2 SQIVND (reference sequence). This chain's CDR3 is CASSDGAIQYF. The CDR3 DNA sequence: TGTGCCAGTAGCGACGGGGCGATTCAGTACTTC.

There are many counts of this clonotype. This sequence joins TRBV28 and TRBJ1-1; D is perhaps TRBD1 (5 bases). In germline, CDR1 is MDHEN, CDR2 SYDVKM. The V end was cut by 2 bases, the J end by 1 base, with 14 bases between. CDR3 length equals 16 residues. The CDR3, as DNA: TGTGCCAGCAGTTTAACCCCAGGGTGGGCGAACACTGAAGCTTTCTTT. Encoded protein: CASSLTPGWANTEAFF.

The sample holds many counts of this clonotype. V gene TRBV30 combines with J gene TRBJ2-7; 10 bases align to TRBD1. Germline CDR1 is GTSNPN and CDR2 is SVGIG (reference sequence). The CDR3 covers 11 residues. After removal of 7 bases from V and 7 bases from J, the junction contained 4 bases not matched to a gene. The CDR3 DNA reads TGTGCCTTAGGGACAGGGGAAGAGCAGTACTTC. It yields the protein CALGTGEEQYF.

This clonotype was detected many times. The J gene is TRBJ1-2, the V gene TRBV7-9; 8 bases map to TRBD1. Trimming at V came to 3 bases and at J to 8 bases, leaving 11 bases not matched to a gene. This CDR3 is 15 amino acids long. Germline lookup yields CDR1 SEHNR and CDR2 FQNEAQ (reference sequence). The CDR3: CASSLNDRGSQGYTF. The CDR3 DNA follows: TGTGCCAGCAGCTTGAATGACAGGGGATCCCAGGGCTACACCTTC.

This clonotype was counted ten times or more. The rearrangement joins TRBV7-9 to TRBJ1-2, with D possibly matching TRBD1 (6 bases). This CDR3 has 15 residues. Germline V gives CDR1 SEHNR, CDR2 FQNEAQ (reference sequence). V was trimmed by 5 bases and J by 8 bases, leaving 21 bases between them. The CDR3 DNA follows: TGTGCCAGCAGCCTCCAGACAGGTCTGAACGAGGGCTACACCTTC. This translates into CASSLQTGLNEGYTF. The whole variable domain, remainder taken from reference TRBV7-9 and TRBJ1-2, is DTGVSQNPRHKITKRGQNVTFRCDPISEHNRLYWYRQTLGQGPEFLTYFQNEAQLEKSRLLSDRFSAERPKGSFSTLEIQRTEQGDSAMYLCASSLQTGLNEGYTFGSGTRLTVV.

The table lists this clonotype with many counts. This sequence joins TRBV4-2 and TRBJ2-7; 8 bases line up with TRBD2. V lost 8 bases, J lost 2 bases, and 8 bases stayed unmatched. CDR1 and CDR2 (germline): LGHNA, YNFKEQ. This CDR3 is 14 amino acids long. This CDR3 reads CASRTAGGPYEQYF. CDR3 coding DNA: TGTGCCAGCCGGACCGCGGGAGGTCCCTACGAGCAGTACTTC.

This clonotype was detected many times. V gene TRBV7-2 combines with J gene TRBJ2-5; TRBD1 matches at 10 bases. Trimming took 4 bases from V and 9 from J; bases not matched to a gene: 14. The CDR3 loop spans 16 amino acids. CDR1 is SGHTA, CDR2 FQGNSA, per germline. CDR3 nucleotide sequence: TGTGCCAGCAGCTCCTCCGGGACAGGGGCCCTCGGGTCCCAGTACTTC. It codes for CASSSSGTGALGSQYF.

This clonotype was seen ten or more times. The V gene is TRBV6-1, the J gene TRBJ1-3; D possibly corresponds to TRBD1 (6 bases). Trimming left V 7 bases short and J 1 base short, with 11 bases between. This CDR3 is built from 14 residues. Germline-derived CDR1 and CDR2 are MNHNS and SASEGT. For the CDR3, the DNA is TGTGCCAGCAACTTACAGGGTTCTGGAAACACCATATATTTT. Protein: CASNLQGSGNTIYF.

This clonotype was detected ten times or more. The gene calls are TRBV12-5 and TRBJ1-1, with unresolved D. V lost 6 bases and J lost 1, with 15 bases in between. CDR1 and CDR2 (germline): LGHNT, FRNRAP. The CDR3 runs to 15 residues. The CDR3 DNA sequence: TGTGCTAGTGGCTCGCCCCCGATAGGGAACACTGAAGCTTTCTTT. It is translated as CASGSPPIGNTEAFF. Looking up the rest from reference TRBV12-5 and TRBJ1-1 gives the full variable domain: DARVTQTPRHKVTEMGQEVTMRCQPILGHNTVFWYRQTMMQGLELLAYFRNRAPLDDSGMPKDRFSAEMPDATLATLKIQPSEPRDSAVYFCASGSPPIGNTEAFFGQGTRLTVV.

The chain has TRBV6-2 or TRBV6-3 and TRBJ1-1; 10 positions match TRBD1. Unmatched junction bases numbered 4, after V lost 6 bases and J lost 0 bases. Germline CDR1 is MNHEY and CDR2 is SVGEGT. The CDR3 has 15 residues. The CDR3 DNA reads TGTGCCAGCAGACCGGGACAGGGGCTGAACACTGAAGCTTTCTTT. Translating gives CASRPGQGLNTEAFF.

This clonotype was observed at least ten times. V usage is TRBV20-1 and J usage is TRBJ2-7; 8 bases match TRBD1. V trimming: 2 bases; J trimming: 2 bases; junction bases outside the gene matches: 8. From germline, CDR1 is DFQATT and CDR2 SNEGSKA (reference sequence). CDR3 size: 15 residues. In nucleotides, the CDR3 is TGCAGTGCTAGAAAGCAGGACAGGGCACCCTACGAGCAGTACTTC. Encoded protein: CSARKQDRAPYEQYF.

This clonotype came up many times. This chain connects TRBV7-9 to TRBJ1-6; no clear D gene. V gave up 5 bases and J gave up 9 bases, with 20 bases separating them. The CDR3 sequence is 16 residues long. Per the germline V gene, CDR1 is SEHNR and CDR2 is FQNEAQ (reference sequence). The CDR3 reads CASSPRSPRQGSPLHF. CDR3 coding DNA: TGTGCCAGCAGCCCTCGGTCGCCGCGCCAAGGTTCACCCCTCCACTTT.

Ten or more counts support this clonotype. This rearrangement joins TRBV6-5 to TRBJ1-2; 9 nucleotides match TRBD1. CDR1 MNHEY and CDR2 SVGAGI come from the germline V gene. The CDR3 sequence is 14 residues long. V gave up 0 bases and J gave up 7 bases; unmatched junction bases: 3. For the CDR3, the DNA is TGTGCCAGCAGTTACTCAACAGGGGGCGTTGGCTACACCTTC. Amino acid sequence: CASSYSTGGVGYTF.